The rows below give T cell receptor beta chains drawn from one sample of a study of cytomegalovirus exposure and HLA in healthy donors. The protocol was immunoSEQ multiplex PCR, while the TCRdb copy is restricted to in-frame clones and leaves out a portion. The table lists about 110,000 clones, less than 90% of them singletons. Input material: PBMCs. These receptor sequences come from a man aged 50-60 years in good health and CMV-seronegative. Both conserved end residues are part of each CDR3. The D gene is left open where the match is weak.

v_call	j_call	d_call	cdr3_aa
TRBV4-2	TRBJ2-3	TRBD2	CASSQPGLAINTQYF
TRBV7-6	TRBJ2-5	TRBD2	CASSTPSGIQETQYF
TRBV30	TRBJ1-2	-	CAWSATGLYGYTF
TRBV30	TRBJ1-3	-	CAWSETGSSGNTIYF
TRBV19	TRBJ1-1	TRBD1	CASSIAGTANTEAFF
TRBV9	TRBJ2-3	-	CASSSRLGRPTDTQYF
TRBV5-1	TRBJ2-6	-	CASSLVPGAGANVLTF
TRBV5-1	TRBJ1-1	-	CASSWDNRGTEAFF
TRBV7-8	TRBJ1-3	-	CASSLVAGAGGNTIYF
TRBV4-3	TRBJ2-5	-	CASSQEGRARETQYF